What follows describes a single TCR beta chain. The antigen is not known. TCRdb's copy holds only in-frame clones and misses some; the assay was immunoSEQ multiplex PCR. The table has about 89,000 clones, more than 75% seen once. The sample belongs to a study of T cell responses to AZD1222 COVID-19 vaccine. Overall study results and limits: At 160-218 and 743-854, vaccine-associated CD4 TCRs were dominant, and they spanned spike. Baseline seropositivity characterized only a handful of AZD1222 recipients. The donors showed a predominance of white British ancestry and of females, with possible underestimation of clonal diversity.

In germline, CDR1 is SGHDT, CDR2 YYEEEE. The CDR3 has 16 amino acids. V lost 0 bases, J lost 4 bases, and 5 bases stayed unmatched. This chain uses TRBV5-6 with TRBJ1-2; 11 nucleotides align to TRBD1. This sample comprised peripheral blood, obtained on day 0 of MenACWY control vaccination. The origin of this receptor is an adult in good health. In DNA form, the CDR3 reads TGTGCCAGCAGCTTGGGGGACAGGGGGTTAATCTATGGCTACACCTTC. As protein: CASSLGDRGLIYGYTF.